The rows below give T cell receptor beta chains drawn from one sample of a study of T cell repertoires in cytomegalovirus infection. Their antigen targets remain unknown. TCRdb redid the calling of the reads with MiXCR, one entry per CDR3 protein. The table lists roughly 150,000 distinct CDR3 sequences, 32% of them singletons, with 45% to 60% in the top ten. Material: CD8+ T cells from cultured PBMCs, obtained from culture after CMV antigen stimulation. These receptors were obtained from a human donor in good health (CMV status not recorded). Some clones in this sample may be carry-over from other donors' samples. Each CDR3 is given with its conserved first and last residue. D genes are given only for firm matches. Clone size is shown for a subset of rows, as once, few, many or a class of expanded clone.

V,size,J,D,DNA,CDR3
TRBV19,many,TRBJ1-1,-,TGTGCCAGTAAATTTCAGGGGTGGACTGAAGCTTTCTTT,CASKFQGWTEAFF
TRBV12-3/TRBV12-4,-,TRBJ2-2,-,TGTGCCAGCAGCCTGGGGCCCGGGACCGGGGAGCTGTTTTTT,CASSLGPGTGELFF
TRBV5-1,-,TRBJ2-7,-,TGCGCCAGCAGCTCAGGACGAGCCTACGAGCAGTACTTC,CASSSGRAYEQYF
TRBV20-1,few,TRBJ1-1,-,TGCAGTGCTAGAGAGGGGAGCACTGAAGCTTTCTTT,CSAREGSTEAFF
TRBV30,few,TRBJ2-7,TRBD1,TGTGCTTTGGATCAAGTTGTCAGGGGGCTTCACGAGCAGTACTTC,CALDQVVRGLHEQYF
TRBV27,-,TRBJ2-7,-,TGTGCCAGCAGTCATACAGGGTTCGAGCAGTACTTC,CASSHTGFEQYF
TRBV7-9,once,TRBJ1-1,-,TGTGCCAGCAGCTTTGATTCTGAAGCTTTCTTT,CASSFDSEAFF
TRBV27,once,TRBJ1-2,TRBD1,TGTGCCAGCAGTTTAGGGGGACAGAGCTATGGCTACACCTTC,CASSLGGQSYGYTF
TRBV5-1,-,TRBJ1-1,-,TGCGCCAGCAGCTTAAGGACGGCGAACACTGAAGCTTTCTTT,CASSLRTANTEAFF
TRBV7-9,many,TRBJ2-5,TRBD1,TGTGCCAGCAATCCGGGACAGGGGGCGTTCGGGGAGACCCAGTACTTC,CASNPGQGAFGETQYF
TRBV7-6,many,TRBJ2-2,TRBD2,TGTGCCAGCAGCCCCCTGGCGGGGGGGCCAACCGGGGAGCTGTTTTTT,CASSPLAGGPTGELFF
TRBV30,-,TRBJ2-4,-,TGTGCCTGGAAGGCGGCCCCGGGGTTGGACATTCAGTACTTC,CAWKAAPGLDIQYF
TRBV20-1,-,TRBJ2-1,TRBD2,TGCAGTGCTAGAGGCAGCGGGGGGTTGAACAATGAGCAGTTCTTC,CSARGSGGLNNEQFF
TRBV11-3,many,TRBJ2-3,TRBD1,TGTGCCAGCAGCTTAAGGACAGGGGGTTGGGCAGATACGCAGTATTTT,CASSLRTGGWADTQYF
TRBV2,-,TRBJ1-1,-,TGTGCCAGCTTTAACAGGGAGGCTTTCTTT,CASFNREAFF
TRBV5-8,few,TRBJ2-7,-,TGTGCCAGCAGCTTACGAGTGAGGGGTAGTAACGAGCAGTACTTC,CASSLRVRGSNEQYF